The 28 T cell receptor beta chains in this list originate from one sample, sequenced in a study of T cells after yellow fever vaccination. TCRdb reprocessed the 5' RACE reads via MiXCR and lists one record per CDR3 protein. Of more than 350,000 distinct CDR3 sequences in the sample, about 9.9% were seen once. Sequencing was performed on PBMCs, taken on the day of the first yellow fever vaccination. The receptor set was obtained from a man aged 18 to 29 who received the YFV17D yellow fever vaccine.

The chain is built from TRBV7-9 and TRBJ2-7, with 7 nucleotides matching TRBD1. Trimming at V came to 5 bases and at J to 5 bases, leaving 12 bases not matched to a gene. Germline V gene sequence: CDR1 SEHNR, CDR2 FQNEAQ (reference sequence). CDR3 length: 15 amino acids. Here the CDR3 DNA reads TGTGCCAGCAGCGGATCACAGGGGCCAGACAACGAGCAGTACGTC. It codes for CASSGSQGPDNEQYV.

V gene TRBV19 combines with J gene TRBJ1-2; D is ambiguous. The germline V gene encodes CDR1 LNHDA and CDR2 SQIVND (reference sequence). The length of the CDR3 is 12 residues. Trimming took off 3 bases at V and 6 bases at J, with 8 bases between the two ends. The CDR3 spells CASSILGDGYTF. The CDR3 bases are TGTGCCAGTAGTATTTTGGGAGATGGCTACACCTTC.

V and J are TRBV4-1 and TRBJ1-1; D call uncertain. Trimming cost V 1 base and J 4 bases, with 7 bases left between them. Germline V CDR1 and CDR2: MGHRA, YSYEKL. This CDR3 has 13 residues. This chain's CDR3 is CASSQVARTEAFF. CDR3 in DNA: TGCGCCAGCAGCCAAGTCGCTCGCACTGAAGCTTTCTTT.

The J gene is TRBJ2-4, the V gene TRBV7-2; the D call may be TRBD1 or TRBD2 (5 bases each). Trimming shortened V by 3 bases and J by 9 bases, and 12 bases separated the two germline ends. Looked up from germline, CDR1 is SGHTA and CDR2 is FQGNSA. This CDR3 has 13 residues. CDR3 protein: CASSFLGDGIQYF. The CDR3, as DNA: TGTGCCAGCAGCTTTCTCGGGGACGGCATTCAGTACTTC.

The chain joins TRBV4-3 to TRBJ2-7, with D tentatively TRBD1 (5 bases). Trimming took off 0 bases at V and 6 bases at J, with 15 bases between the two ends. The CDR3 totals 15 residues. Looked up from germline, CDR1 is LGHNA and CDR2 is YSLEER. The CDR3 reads CASSQDSGLPLEQYF. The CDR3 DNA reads TGCGCCAGCAGCCAAGATTCAGGGCTCCCCCTCGAGCAGTACTTC.

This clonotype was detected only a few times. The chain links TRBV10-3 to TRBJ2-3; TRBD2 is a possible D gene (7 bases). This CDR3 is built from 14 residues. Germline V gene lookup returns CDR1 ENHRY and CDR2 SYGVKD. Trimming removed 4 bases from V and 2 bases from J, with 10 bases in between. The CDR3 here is CAISGGGVTDTQYF. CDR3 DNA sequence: TGTGCCATCAGTGGAGGGGGGGTCACAGATACGCAGTATTTT.

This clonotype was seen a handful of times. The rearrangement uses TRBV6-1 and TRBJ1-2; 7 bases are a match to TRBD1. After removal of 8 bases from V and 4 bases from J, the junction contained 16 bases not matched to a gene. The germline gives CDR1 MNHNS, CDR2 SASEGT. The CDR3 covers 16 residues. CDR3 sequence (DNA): TGTGCCAGCCTACAATTCAACGACAGGGTCCTCTATGGCTACACCTTC. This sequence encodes CASLQFNDRVLYGYTF.

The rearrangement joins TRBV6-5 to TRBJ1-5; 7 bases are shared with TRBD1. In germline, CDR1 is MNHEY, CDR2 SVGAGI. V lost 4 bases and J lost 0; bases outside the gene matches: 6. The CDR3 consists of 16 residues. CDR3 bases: TGTGCCAGCAGTTTAGGACAGGCCTATAGCAATCAGCCCCAGCATTTT. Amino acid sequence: CASSLGQAYSNQPQHF.

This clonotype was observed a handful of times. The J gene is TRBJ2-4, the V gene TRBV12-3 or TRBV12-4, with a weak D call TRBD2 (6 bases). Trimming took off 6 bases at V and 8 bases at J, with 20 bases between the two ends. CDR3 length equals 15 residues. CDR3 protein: CASSVRGGGTDIQYF. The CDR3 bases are TGTGCCAGCAGCGTCCGGGGTGGGGGGACGGACATTCAGTACTTC.

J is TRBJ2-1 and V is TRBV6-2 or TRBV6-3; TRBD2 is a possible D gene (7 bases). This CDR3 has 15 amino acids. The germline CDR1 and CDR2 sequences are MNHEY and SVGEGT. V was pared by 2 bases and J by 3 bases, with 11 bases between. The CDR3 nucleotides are TGTGCCAGCAGTTACAAAGGGGGGGACTACAATGAGCAGTTCTTC. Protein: CASSYKGGDYNEQFF.

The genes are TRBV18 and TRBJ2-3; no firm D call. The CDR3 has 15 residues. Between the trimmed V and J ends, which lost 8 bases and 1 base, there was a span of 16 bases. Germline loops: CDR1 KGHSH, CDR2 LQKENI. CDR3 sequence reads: CASADGRVGTDTQYF. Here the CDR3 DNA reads TGTGCCAGCGCGGACGGAAGGGTGGGCACAGATACGCAGTATTTT.

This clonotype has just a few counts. The CDR3 is CASSSRGRSETQYF. Written as DNA, the CDR3 is TGTGCCAGCAGCTCAAGGGGCCGATCGGAGACCCAGTACTTC. This chain connects TRBV11-3 to TRBJ2-5; the D gene is possibly TRBD1 (5 bases). The CDR3 extends over 14 amino acids. CDR1 is SGHNT and CDR2 is YENEEA in the germline V gene. Trimming cost V 4 bases and J 5 bases, with 14 bases left between them.

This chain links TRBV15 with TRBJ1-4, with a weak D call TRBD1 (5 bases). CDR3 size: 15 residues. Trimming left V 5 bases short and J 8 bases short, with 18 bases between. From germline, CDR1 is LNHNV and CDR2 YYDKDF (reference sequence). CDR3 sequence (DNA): TGTGCCACCAGCCCCTCGGGGGAACACGTCGAAAAACTGTTTTTT. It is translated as CATSPSGEHVEKLFF.

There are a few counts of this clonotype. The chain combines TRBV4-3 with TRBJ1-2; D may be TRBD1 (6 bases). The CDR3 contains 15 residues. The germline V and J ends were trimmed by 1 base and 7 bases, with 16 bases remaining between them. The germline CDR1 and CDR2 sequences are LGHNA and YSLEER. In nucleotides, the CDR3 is TGCGCCAGCAGCCAAGCAGGGGAAGAGGGAAGTGGCTACACCTTC. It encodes CASSQAGEEGSGYTF.

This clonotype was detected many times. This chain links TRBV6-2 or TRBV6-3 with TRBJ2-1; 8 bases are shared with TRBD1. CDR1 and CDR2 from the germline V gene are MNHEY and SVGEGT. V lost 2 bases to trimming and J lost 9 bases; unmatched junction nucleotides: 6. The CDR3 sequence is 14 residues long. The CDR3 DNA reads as TGTGCCAGCAGTTACCGGACAGGGAAGGCTGAGCAGTTCTTC. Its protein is CASSYRTGKAEQFF.

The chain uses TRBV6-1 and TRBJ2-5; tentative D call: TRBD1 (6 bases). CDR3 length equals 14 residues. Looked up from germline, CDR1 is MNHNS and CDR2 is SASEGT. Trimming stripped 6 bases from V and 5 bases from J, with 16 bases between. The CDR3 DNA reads TGTGCCAGCAGCGGGACACCTATACTGGAGACCCAGTACTTC. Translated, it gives CASSGTPILETQYF.

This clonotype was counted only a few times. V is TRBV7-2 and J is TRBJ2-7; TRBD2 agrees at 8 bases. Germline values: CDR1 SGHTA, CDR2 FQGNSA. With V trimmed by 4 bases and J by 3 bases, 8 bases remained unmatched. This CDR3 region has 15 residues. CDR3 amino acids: CASSSDGGENYEQYV. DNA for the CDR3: TGTGCCAGCAGCTCCGACGGGGGGGAGAACTACGAGCAGTACGTC.

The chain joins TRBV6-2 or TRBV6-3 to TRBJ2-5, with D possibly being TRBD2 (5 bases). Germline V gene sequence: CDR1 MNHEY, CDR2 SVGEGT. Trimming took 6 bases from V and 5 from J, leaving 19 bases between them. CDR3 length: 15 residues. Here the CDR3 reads CASRQRKLEMETQYF. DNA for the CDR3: TGTGCCAGCAGACAGCGGAAACTAGAAATGGAGACCCAGTACTTC.

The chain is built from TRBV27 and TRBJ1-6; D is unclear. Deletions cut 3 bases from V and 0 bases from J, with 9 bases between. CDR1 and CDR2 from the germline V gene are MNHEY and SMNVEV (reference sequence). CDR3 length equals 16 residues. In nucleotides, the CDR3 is TGTGCCAGCAGTTTTAGACCGAGCTCCTATAATTCACCCCTCCACTTT. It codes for CASSFRPSSYNSPLHF.

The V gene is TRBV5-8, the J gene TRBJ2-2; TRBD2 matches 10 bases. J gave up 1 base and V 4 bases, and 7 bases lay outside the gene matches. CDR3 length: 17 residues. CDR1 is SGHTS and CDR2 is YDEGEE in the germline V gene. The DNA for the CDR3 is TGTGCCAGCAGCATAAGACTAGCGGGCTTGAACACCGGGGAGCTGTTTTTT. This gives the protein CASSIRLAGLNTGELFF.

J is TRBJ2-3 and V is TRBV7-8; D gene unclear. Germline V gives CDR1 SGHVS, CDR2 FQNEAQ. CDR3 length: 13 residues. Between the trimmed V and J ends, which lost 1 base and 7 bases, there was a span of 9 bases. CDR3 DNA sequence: TGTGCCAGCAGCTTAGGGGCTCTGAATACGCAGTATTTT. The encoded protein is CASSLGALNTQYF.

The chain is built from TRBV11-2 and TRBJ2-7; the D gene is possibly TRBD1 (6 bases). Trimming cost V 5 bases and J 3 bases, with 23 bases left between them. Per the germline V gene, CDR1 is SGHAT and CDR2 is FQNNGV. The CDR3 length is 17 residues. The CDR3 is CASSPHTGQSSLYEQYF. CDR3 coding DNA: TGTGCCAGCAGCCCGCATACCGGACAGTCCTCCCTCTACGAGCAGTACTTC.

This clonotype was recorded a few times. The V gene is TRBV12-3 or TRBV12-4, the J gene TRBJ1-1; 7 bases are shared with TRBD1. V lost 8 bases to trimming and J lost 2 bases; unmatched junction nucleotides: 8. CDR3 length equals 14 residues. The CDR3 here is CASVLTGANTEAFF. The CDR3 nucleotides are TGTGCCAGCGTACTAACAGGGGCTAACACTGAAGCTTTCTTT.

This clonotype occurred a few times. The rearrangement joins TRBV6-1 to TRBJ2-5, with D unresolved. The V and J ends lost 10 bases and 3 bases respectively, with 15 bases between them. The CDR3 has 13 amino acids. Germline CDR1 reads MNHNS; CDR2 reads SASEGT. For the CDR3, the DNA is TGTGCCACCAGGAGTGGTCGGAAAGAGACCCAGTACTTC. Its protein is CATRSGRKETQYF.

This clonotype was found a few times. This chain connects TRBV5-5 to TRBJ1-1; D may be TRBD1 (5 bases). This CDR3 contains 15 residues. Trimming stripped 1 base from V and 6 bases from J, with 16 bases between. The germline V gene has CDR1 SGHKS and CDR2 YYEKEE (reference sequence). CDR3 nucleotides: TGTGCCAGCAGCTTGTGGCGGGGGACGGTCCCTGAAGCTTTCTTT. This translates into CASSLWRGTVPEAFF.

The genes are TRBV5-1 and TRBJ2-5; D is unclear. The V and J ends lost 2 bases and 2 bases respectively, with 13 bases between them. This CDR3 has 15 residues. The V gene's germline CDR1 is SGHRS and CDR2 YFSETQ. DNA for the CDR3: TGCGCCAGCAGCTTAACGGAAGGGCCTCAAGAGACCCAGTACTTC. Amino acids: CASSLTEGPQETQYF.

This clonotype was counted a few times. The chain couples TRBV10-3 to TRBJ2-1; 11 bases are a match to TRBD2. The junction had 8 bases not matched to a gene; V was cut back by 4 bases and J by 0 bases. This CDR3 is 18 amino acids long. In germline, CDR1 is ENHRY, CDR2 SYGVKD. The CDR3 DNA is TGTGCCATCAGTGGTGCTAGCGGGGGGACTAGCTCCTACAATGAGCAGTTCTTC. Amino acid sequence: CAISGASGGTSSYNEQFF.

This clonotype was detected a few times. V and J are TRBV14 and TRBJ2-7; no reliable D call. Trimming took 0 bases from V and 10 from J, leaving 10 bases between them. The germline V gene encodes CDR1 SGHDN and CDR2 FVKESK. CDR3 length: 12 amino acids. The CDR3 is CASSQDHGRQYF. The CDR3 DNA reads TGTGCCAGCAGCCAAGATCACGGGCGCCAGTACTTC.